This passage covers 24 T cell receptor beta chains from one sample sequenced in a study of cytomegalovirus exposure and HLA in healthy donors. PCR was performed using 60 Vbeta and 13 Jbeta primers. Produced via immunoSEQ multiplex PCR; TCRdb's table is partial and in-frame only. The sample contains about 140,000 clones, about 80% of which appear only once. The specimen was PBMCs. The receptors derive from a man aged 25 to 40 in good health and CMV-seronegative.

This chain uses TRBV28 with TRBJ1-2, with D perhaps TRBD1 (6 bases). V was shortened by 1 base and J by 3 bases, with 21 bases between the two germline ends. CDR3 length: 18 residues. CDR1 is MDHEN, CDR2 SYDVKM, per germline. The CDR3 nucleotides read TGTGCCAGCAGTTTATTGGCCCTTAAAGGGGGAGTCGACTATGGCTACACCTTC. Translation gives CASSLLALKGGVDYGYTF.

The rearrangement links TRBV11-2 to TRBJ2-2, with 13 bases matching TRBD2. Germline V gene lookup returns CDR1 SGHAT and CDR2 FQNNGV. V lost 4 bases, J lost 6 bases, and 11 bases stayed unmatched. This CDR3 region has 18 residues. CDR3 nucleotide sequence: TGTGCCAGCAGCTCAACGCGGCCTGGACTAGCGGGAGCCGGGGAGCTGTTTTTT. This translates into CASSSTRPGLAGAGELFF. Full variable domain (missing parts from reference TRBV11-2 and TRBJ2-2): EAGVAQSPRYKIIEKRQSVAFWCNPISGHATLYWYQQILGQGPKLLIQFQNNGVVDDSQLPKDRFSAERLKGVDSTLKIQPAKLEDSAVYLCASSSTRPGLAGAGELFFGEGSRLTVL.

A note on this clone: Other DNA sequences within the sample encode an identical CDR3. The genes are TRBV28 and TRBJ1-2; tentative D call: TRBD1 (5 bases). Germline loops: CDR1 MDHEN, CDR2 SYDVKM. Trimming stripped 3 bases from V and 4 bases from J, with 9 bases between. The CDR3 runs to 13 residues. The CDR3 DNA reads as TGTGCCAGCAGTTTTGGGGGGTCCTATGGCTACACCTTC. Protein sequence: CASSFGGSYGYTF.

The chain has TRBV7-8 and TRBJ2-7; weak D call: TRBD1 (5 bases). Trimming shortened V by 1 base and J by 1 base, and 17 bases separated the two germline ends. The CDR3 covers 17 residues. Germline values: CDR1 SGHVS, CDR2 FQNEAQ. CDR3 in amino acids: CASSLVGADGFSYEQYF. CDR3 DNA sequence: TGTGCCAGCAGCTTAGTTGGGGCGGACGGTTTTTCCTACGAGCAGTACTTC. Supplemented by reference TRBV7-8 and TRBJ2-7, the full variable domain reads GAGVSQSPRYKVAKRGQDVALRCDPISGHVSLFWYQQALGQGPEFLTYFQNEAQLDKSGLPSDRFFAERPEGSVSTLKIQRTQQEDSAVYLCASSLVGADGFSYEQYFGPGTRLTVT.

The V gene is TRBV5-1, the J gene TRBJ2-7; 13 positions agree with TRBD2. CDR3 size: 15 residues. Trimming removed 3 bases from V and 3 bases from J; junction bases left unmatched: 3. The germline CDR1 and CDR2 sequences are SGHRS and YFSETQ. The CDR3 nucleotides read TGCGCCAGCAGCTCACTAGCGGGAGGGCTCTACGAGCAGTACTTC. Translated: CASSSLAGGLYEQYF.

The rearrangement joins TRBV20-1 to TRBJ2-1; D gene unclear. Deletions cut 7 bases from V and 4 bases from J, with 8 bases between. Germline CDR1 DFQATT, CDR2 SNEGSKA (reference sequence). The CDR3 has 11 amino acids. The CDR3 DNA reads TGCAGTGTTTCACGGTACAATGAGCAGTTCTTC. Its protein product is CSVSRYNEQFF.

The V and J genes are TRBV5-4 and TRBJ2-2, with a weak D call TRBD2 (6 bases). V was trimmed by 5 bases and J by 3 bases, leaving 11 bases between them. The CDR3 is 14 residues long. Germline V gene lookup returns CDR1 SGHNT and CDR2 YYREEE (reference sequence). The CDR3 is CASRRDRYTGELFF. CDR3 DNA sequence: TGTGCCAGCAGGCGGGACCGATACACCGGGGAGCTGTTTTTT.

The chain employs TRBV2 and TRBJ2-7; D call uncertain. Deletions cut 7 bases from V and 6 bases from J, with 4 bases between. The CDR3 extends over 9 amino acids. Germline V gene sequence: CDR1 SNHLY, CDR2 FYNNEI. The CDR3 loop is CASKREQYF. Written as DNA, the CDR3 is TGTGCCAGCAAGCGCGAGCAGTACTTC.

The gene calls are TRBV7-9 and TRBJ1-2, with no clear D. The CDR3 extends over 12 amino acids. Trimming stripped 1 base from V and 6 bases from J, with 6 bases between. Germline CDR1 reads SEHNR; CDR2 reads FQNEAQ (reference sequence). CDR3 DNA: TGTGCCAGCAGCTTAGATACAGATGGCTACACCTTC. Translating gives CASSLDTDGYTF.

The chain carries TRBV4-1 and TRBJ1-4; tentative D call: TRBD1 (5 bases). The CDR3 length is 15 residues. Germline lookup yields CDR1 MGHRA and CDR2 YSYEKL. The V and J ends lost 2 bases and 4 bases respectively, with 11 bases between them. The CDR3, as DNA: TGCGCCAGCAGCCAAAAAGGGGATTATAATGAAAAACTGTTTTTT. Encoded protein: CASSQKGDYNEKLFF.

CDR3 region: CASSLASSGGSTSTDTQYF. The CDR3 nucleotides are TGCGCCAGCAGCTTGGCCTCTAGCGGGGGGTCAACTAGCACAGATACGCAGTATTTT. V and J are TRBV5-1 and TRBJ2-3, with TRBD2 matching 11 bases. Unmatched junction bases numbered 9, after V lost 0 bases and J lost 0 bases. From germline, CDR1 is SGHRS and CDR2 YFSETQ. CDR3 length: 19 amino acids. Together with reference TRBV5-1 and TRBJ2-3, the CDR3 gives the full variable domain: KAGVTQTPRYLIKTRGQQVTLSCSPISGHRSVSWYQQTPGQGLQFLFEYFSETQRNKGNFPGRFSGRQFSNSRSEMNVSTLELGDSALYLCASSLASSGGSTSTDTQYFGPGTRLTVL.

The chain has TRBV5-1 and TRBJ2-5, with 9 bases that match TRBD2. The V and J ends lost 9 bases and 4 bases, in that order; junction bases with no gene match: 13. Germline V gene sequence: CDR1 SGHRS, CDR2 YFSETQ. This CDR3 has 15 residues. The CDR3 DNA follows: TGCGCCACCAGGGGAGCACTAGCGGGCCCAGAGACCCAGTACTTC. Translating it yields CATRGALAGPETQYF.

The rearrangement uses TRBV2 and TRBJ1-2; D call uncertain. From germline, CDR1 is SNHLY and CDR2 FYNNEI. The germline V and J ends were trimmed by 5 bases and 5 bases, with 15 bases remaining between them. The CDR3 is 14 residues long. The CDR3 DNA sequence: TGTGCCAGCAGTCCGACGGGAATGAGATATGGCTACACCTTC. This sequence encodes CASSPTGMRYGYTF.

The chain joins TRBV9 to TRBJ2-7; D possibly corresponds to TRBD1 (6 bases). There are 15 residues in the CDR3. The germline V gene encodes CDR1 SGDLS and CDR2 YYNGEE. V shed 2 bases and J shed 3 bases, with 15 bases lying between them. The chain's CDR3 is CASSVSEAGVYEQYF. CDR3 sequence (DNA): TGTGCCAGCAGCGTTTCTGAGGCAGGGGTCTACGAGCAGTACTTC.

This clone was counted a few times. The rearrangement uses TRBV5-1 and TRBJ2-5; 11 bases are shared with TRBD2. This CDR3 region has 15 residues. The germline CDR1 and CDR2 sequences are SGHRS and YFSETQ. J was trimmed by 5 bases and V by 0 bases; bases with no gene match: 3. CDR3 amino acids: CASSLGTSGWETQYF. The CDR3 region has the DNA TGCGCCAGCAGCTTGGGGACTAGCGGGTGGGAGACCCAGTACTTC.

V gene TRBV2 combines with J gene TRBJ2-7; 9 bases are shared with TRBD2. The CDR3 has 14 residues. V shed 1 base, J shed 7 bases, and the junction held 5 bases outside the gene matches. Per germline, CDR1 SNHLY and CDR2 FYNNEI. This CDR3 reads CASSEGNSGGEQYF. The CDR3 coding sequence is TGTGCCAGCAGTGAAGGAAATAGCGGGGGAGAGCAGTACTTC. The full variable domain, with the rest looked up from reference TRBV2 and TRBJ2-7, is EPEVTQTPSHQVTQMGQEVILRCVPISNHLYFYWYRQILGQKVEFLVSFYNNEISEKSEIFDDQFSVERPDGSNFTLKIRSTKLEDSAMYFCASSEGNSGGEQYFGPGTRLTVT.

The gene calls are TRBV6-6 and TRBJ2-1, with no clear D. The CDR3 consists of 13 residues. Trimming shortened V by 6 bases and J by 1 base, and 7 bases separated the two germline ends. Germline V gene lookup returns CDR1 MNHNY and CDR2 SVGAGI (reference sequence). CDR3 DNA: TGTGCCAGCAGCTACACATCCTACAATGAGCAGTTCTTC. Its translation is CASSYTSYNEQFF.

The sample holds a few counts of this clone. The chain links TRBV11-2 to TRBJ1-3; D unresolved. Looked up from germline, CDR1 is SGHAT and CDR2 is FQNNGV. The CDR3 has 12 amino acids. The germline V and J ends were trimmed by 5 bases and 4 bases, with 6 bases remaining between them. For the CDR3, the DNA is TGTGCCAGCAGCACGCAGGGAAACACCATATATTTT. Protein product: CASSTQGNTIYF.

As DNA, the CDR3 is TGTGCCTGGAGTGTAAATGTGGGGGGAGTTAAACACAATCCACACAATGAGCAGTTCTTC. This sequence encodes CAWSVNVGGVKHNPHNEQFF. The rearrangement links TRBV30 to TRBJ2-1; D might be TRBD2 (6 bases). This CDR3 is built from 20 residues. Trimming cost V 0 bases and J 5 bases, with 29 bases left between them. Germline V lookup: CDR1 GTSNPN, CDR2 SVGIG (reference sequence).

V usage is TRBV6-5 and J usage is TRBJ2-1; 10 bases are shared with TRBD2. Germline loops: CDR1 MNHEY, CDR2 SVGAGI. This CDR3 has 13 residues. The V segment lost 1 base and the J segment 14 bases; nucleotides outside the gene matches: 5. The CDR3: CASSYWTSGDEFF. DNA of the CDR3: TGTGCCAGCAGTTACTGGACTAGCGGAGACGAGTTCTTC.

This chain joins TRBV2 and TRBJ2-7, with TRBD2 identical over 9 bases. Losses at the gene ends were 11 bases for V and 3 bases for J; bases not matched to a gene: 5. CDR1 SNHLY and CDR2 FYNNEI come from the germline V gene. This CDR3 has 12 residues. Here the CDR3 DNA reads TGTGCCGGCATTAGCGGGGGCTACGAGCAGTACTTC. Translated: CAGISGGYEQYF.

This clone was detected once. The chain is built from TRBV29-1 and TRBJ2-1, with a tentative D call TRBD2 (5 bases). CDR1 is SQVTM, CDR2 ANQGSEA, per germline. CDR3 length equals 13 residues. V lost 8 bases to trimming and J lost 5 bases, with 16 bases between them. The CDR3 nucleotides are TGCAGCCCCGTAACGATCGGGGACAATGAGCAGTTCTTC. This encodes CSPVTIGDNEQFF.

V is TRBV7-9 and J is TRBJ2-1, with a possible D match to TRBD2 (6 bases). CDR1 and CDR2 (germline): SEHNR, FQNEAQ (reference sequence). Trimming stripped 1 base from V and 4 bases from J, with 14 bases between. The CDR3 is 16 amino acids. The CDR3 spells CASSLVGGPLYNEQFF. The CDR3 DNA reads TGTGCCAGCAGCTTAGTTGGAGGGCCCCTGTACAATGAGCAGTTCTTC.

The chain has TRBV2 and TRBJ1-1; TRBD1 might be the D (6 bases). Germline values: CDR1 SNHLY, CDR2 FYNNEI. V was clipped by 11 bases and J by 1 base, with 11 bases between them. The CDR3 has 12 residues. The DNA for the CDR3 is TGTGCCGGACGGACAGCGAACACTGAAGCTTTCTTT. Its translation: CAGRTANTEAFF.